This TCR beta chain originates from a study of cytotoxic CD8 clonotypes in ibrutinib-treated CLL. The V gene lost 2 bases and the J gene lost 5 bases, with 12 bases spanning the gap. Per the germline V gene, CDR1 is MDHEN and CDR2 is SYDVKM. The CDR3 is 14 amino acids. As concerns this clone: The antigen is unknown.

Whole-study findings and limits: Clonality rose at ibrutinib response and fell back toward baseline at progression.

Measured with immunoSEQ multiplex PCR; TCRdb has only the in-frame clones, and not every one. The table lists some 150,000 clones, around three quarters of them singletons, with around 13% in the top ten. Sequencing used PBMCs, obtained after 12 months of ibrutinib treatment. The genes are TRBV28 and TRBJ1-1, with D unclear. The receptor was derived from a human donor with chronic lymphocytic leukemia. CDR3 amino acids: CASSLRVTWTEAFF. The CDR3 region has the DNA TGTGCCAGCAGTTTAAGGGTCACCTGGACTGAAGCTTTCTTT. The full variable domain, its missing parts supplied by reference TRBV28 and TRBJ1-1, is DVKVTQSSRYLVKRTGEKVFLECVQDMDHENMFWYRQDPGLGLRLIYFSYDVKMKEKGDIPEGYSVSREKKERFSLILESASTNQTSMYLCASSLRVTWTEAFFGQGTRLTVV.